Detailed here is one T cell receptor beta chain. The record originates from a study of identical twins. cDNA molecules carried unique molecular identifiers, and template switching added a universal primer site. TCRdb used MiXCR to reprocess the 5' RACE reads, holding one entry per CDR3 protein. The sample includes about 530,000 distinct CDR3 sequences, approximately 20% of them seen just once. This CDR3 spans 15 amino acids. V shed 5 bases and J 9 bases; nucleotides not matched to a gene: 11. Germline-derived CDR1 and CDR2 are DFQATT and SNEGSKA (reference sequence). This sample was also put to use in a study of yellow fever vaccine responses in identical twins.

The receptor's source is a woman aged 18-35 years in good health. This rearrangement joins TRBV20-1 to TRBJ2-1, with 12 bases lining up with TRBD2. Sequencing was performed on CD4+ T cells sorted from blood. CDR3 loop: CSAGLAGGPYLEQFF. CDR3 coding DNA: TGCAGTGCTGGCCTAGCGGGAGGGCCTTATCTTGAGCAGTTCTTC.